This T cell receptor beta chain stems from a study of T-cell reconstitution after alpha-beta-depleted transplantation in children. In its sample, this clonotype was seen many times. What it binds is not known. This CDR3 has 15 residues. The V segment lost 1 base and the J segment 2 bases; nucleotides outside the gene matches: 4. Findings and limits, study-wide: Approximately two months post-transplant, alpha-beta T cells reportedly originated from several hundred expanded graft clones. Some patients' high day-60 TCRbeta diversity was attributed to recipient cells surviving conditioning. T-cell counts and diversity at one year post-transplant came mainly from newly produced T cells.

The TCRbeta library was prepared with unique molecular identifiers. From the PCR reads, TCRdb called clonotypes with MiXCR, one entry per CDR3 protein. The sample holds around 700,000 distinct CDR3 sequences, under 15% seen once. Here the sequenced sample was PBMCs, taken before TCRalphabeta/CD19-depleted stem cell transplant. This receptor was taken from a girl aged 2 to 9 with congenital amegakaryocytic thrombocytopenia, due to receive a stem cell transplant. The rearrangement uses TRBV12-3 or TRBV12-4 and TRBJ2-7; 8 bases agree with TRBD1. The CDR3 DNA sequence: TGTGCCAGCAGTTTAGATGCAGGGGGCCCCTACGAGCAGTACTTC. As protein: CASSLDAGGPYEQYF.